The 28 T cell receptor beta chains below come from one sample, sequenced in a study of T cells in Graves' hyperthyroidism and ophthalmopathy. Researchers amplified the TCR beta CDR3 regions from RNA transcripts. HTBI primers drove first-round RT-PCR of the TCR CDR3. A single record per CDR3 protein comes from TCRdb applying MiXCR to the multiplex PCR reads. The repertoire consists of 450,000 to 600,000 distinct CDR3 sequences, with about 20% occurring once and the leading ten covering over 45%. Material for sequencing was blood. The receptors here all came from a man aged 35 to 55 with Graves' ophthalmopathy.

V usage is TRBV29-1 and J usage is TRBJ2-7, with unresolved D. Trimming pared 5 bases from V and 0 bases from J, leaving 5 bases between. This CDR3 spans 11 amino acids. Germline CDR1 and CDR2: SQVTM and ANQGSEA. In DNA, the CDR3 is TGCAGCGTTTTGGACTCCTACGAGCAGTACTTC. Translation: CSVLDSYEQYF.

This chain uses TRBV11-2 with TRBJ1-6; 7 nucleotides agree with TRBD1. J was trimmed by 12 bases and V by 3 bases; bases with no gene match: 2. The CDR3 is made up of 12 amino acids. Germline V gene data show CDR1 as SGHAT and CDR2 as FQNNGV. This CDR3 is CASSFRDRPLHF. CDR3 nucleotide sequence: TGTGCCAGCAGCTTCCGGGACAGACCCCTCCACTTT.

Only one count was recorded for this clonotype. The chain recombines TRBV20-1 with TRBJ1-2, with D hard to call. The CDR3 spans 12 residues. Germline values: CDR1 DFQATT, CDR2 SNEGSKA (reference sequence). Trimming removed 6 bases from V and 7 bases from J, with 15 bases in between. CDR3 nucleotide sequence: TGCAGTGCCCGCGCCAGTGGATCTGGCTACACCTTC. As protein: CSARASGSGYTF.

The chain is built from TRBV19 and TRBJ1-5; 8 positions agree with TRBD1. The CDR3 consists of 13 residues. V lost 7 bases to trimming and J lost 6 bases; unmatched junction nucleotides: 5. The germline gives CDR1 LNHDA, CDR2 SQIVND (reference sequence). Written as DNA, the CDR3 is TGTGCCAGTACATACAGGGGGACTCAGCCCCAGCATTTT. The encoded protein is CASTYRGTQPQHF.

A few counts support this clonotype. The J gene is TRBJ2-3, the V gene TRBV11-2, with D uncertain. There are 14 residues in the CDR3. Trimming removed 3 bases at V and 2 bases at J, with 9 bases between. Per germline, CDR1 SGHAT and CDR2 FQNNGV. The chain's CDR3 is CASSLRDPTDTQYF. CDR3 nucleotides: TGTGCCAGCAGCTTGAGAGACCCCACAGATACGCAGTATTTT.

This chain uses TRBV10-3 with TRBJ1-3; D remains ambiguous. Germline V gene lookup returns CDR1 ENHRY and CDR2 SYGVKD. The ends were cut back, 6 bases at V and 0 bases at J, with 9 bases in the middle. This CDR3 is built from 14 residues. The CDR3 DNA sequence: TGTGCCATCAGCCCCTCAGCCTCTGGAAACACCATATATTTT. Amino acids: CAISPSASGNTIYF.

This chain joins TRBV24-1 and TRBJ2-1; TRBD1 agrees at 9 bases. Germline-derived CDR1 and CDR2 are KGHDR and SFDVKD. V dropped 3 bases and J dropped 1; count of bases not matched to a gene: 3. This CDR3 is built from 16 residues. CDR3 loop: CATSDIGTGSYNEQFF. The CDR3 nucleotides are TGTGCCACCAGTGATATCGGGACAGGGTCCTACAATGAGCAGTTCTTC.

This chain links TRBV7-9 with TRBJ2-7; D may be TRBD1 (7 bases). The V end was cut by 5 bases, the J end by 2 bases, with 13 bases between. CDR3 length: 14 residues. Germline assignment: CDR1 SEHNR and CDR2 FQNEAQ (reference sequence). The CDR3 spells CASSPQGGTYEQYF. Written as DNA, the CDR3 is TGTGCCAGCAGCCCCCAGGGGGGTACCTACGAGCAGTACTTC.

This clonotype was counted at least ten times. This chain connects TRBV18 to TRBJ2-7; 9 bases fit TRBD1. V lost 3 bases to trimming and J lost 4 bases; unmatched junction nucleotides: 4. The CDR3 loop spans 14 amino acids. The germline V gene has CDR1 KGHSH and CDR2 LQKENI. The DNA of the CDR3 is TGTGCCAGCTCACCGGGACAGGGAAGGTACGAGCAGTACTTC. The encoded protein is CASSPGQGRYEQYF.

This sequence joins TRBV28 and TRBJ2-7, with TRBD2 matching over 9 bases. With V trimmed by 6 bases and J by 4 bases, 10 bases remained unmatched. Germline V lookup: CDR1 MDHEN, CDR2 SYDVKM. The CDR3 is made up of 15 amino acids. As DNA, the CDR3 is TGTGCCAGCAGGGGGGCAGCGGGAGGAGTGTACGAGCAGTACTTC. Its protein is CASRGAAGGVYEQYF.

This clonotype was seen a handful of times. This chain links TRBV7-9 with TRBJ2-5; D may be TRBD1 (6 bases). Germline values: CDR1 SEHNR, CDR2 FQNEAQ (reference sequence). V lost 3 bases and J 3 bases, leaving 8 bases between the germline ends. This CDR3 comprises 13 residues. The CDR3 here is CASSFTGKETQYF. The CDR3 DNA is TGTGCCAGCAGCTTTACAGGGAAAGAGACCCAGTACTTC.

This clonotype has more than one count but fewer than ten. CDR3 protein: CASSPGANSGNTIYF. The CDR3 nucleotides are TGTGCCAGCAGTCCTGGGGCCAACTCTGGAAACACCATATATTTT. The chain joins TRBV28 to TRBJ1-3, with TRBD1 as a possible D gene (5 bases). Germline CDR1 MDHEN, CDR2 SYDVKM. Deletions cut 5 bases from V and 0 bases from J, with 11 bases between. The CDR3 covers 15 residues. Supplemented by reference TRBV28 and TRBJ1-3, the full variable domain reads DVKVTQSSRYLVKRTGEKVFLECVQDMDHENMFWYRQDPGLGLRLIYFSYDVKMKEKGDIPEGYSVSREKKERFSLILESASTNQTSMYLCASSPGANSGNTIYFGEGSWLTVV.

The V gene is TRBV9, the J gene TRBJ2-1; 8 bases are a match to TRBD2. The V and J ends lost 0 bases and 7 bases, in that order; junction bases with no gene match: 0. This CDR3 comprises 13 residues. Germline V gene lookup returns CDR1 SGDLS and CDR2 YYNGEE. In DNA, the CDR3 is TGTGCCAGCAGCGTAGTAGCGGGGAATGAGCAGTTCTTC. Translated: CASSVVAGNEQFF.

This clonotype has just a few counts. The rearrangement links TRBV27 to TRBJ2-1; 7 nucleotides agree with TRBD2. CDR3 length equals 15 residues. The germline V gene has CDR1 MNHEY and CDR2 SMNVEV (reference sequence). V shed 8 bases and J 5 bases; nucleotides not matched to a gene: 12. For the CDR3, the DNA is TGTGCCAGCGGGAACCCGGGACTAATTCACAATGAGCAGTTCTTC. Its translation is CASGNPGLIHNEQFF.

In its sample, this clonotype was seen a few times. The chain is built from TRBV6-2 or TRBV6-3 and TRBJ1-2; 8 bases match TRBD1. The ends lost 11 bases at V and 5 bases at J; junction bases unmatched: 10. The CDR3 contains 13 residues. Looked up from germline, CDR1 is MNHEY and CDR2 is SVGEGT. The CDR3 nucleotides read TGTGCCTCCCACGGGACAGGAAGATATGGCTACACCTTC. As protein: CASHGTGRYGYTF.

This clonotype was recorded at least ten times. The rearrangement joins TRBV28 to TRBJ2-1; perhaps TRBD2 as D (5 bases). Deletions cut 6 bases from V and 8 bases from J, with 20 bases between. The CDR3 consists of 15 residues. CDR1 MDHEN and CDR2 SYDVKM come from the germline V gene. The DNA of the CDR3 is TGTGCCAGCAGGGAGGTTAATTATTTAACGCATGAGCAGTTCTTC. This codes for CASREVNYLTHEQFF. The entire variable domain, with the rest obtained from reference TRBV28 and TRBJ2-1, is as follows: DVKVTQSSRYLVKRTGEKVFLECVQDMDHENMFWYRQDPGLGLRLIYFSYDVKMKEKGDIPEGYSVSREKKERFSLILESASTNQTSMYLCASREVNYLTHEQFFGPGTRLTVL.

The chain has TRBV6-1 and TRBJ2-3; D remains unclear. V gave up 5 bases and J gave up 3 bases, with 18 bases separating them. The CDR3 spans 16 residues. Germline V lookup: CDR1 MNHNS, CDR2 SASEGT. The CDR3 loop reads CASSFNPGDMTDTQYF. DNA for the CDR3: TGTGCCAGCAGTTTTAACCCTGGGGATATGACAGATACGCAGTATTTT.

The gene calls are TRBV7-9 and TRBJ2-4; D gene ambiguous. The germline V gene encodes CDR1 SEHNR and CDR2 FQNEAQ (reference sequence). The CDR3 extends over 17 amino acids. V was clipped by 4 bases and J by 0 bases, with 16 bases between them. The CDR3 region is CASSSSIGQLAKNIQYF. For the CDR3, the DNA is TGTGCCAGCAGCTCGAGCATAGGCCAACTAGCCAAAAACATTCAGTACTTC.

Concerning this clonotype itself: A read error may be the cause here, since a much bigger clone is one base away. The CDR3 sequence is CASSSAHQETQYF. The DNA for the CDR3 is TGTGCCAGCAGCTCCGCGCACCAAGAGACCCAGTACTTC. The chain links TRBV7-3 to TRBJ2-5; D is uncertain. This CDR3 is built from 13 residues. V lost 4 bases and J 0 bases, leaving 6 bases between the germline ends. Germline V lookup: CDR1 SGHTA, CDR2 FQGTGA.

The chain is built from TRBV19 and TRBJ2-1; TRBD2 matches at 7 bases. J gave up 0 bases and V 6 bases, and 8 bases lay outside the gene matches. Per the germline V gene, CDR1 is LNHDA and CDR2 is SQIVND (reference sequence). There are 16 residues in the CDR3. CDR3 loop: CASRTELANSYNEQFF. The CDR3 nucleotides are TGTGCCAGTAGAACCGAACTAGCGAACTCCTACAATGAGCAGTTCTTC.

The chain has TRBV20-1 and TRBJ1-5, with 9 bases matching TRBD1. Unmatched junction bases numbered 3, after V lost 3 bases and J lost 3 bases. The germline gives CDR1 DFQATT, CDR2 SNEGSKA (reference sequence). CDR3 length equals 14 residues. CDR3 sequence: CSARGQGYNQPQHF. As DNA, the CDR3 is TGCAGTGCTAGGGGACAGGGCTACAATCAGCCCCAGCATTTT.

This clonotype was seen at least ten times. This chain connects TRBV20-1 to TRBJ1-2, with 9 positions matching TRBD1. V shed 2 bases, J shed 6 bases, and the junction held 10 bases outside the gene matches. This CDR3 region has 15 residues. From germline, CDR1 is DFQATT and CDR2 SNEGSKA (reference sequence). CDR3 nucleotide sequence: TGCAGTGCTAGACAGTATACAGGGGGCATCGATGGCTACACCTTC. It encodes CSARQYTGGIDGYTF.

The V and J genes are TRBV20-1 and TRBJ2-6, with a tentative D call TRBD2 (5 bases). The ends were cut back, 0 bases at V and 0 bases at J, with 6 bases in the middle. CDR1 DFQATT and CDR2 SNEGSKA come from the germline V gene (reference sequence). CDR3 size: 15 residues. As DNA, the CDR3 is TGCAGTGCTAGAGATGGGAGCTCTGGGGCCAACGTCCTGACTTTC. It yields the protein CSARDGSSGANVLTF.

Many counts were recorded for this clonotype. V is TRBV5-1 and J is TRBJ1-2; D not certain. V lost 4 bases and J lost 6, with 16 bases in between. The CDR3 has 14 amino acids. From germline, CDR1 is SGHRS and CDR2 YFSETQ. CDR3 protein: CASSPVGHGDGYTF. CDR3 bases: TGCGCCAGCAGCCCCGTAGGGCACGGAGATGGCTACACCTTC.

The chain carries TRBV9 and TRBJ1-2; D is uncertain. The CDR3 runs to 17 residues. CDR1 and CDR2 (germline): SGDLS, YYNGEE. The V end lost 5 bases, the J end lost 2 bases, and 22 bases lay between the germline ends. The CDR3 nucleotides are TGTGCCAGCAGTGGTCAGAGTTTTGAGACACTAAACTATGGCTACACCTTC. It is translated as CASSGQSFETLNYGYTF.

About this clonotype itself: A much larger clonotype is one base distant, so this may be a read error. DNA for the CDR3: TGTGCTAGTGGTTTGGATAATTCACCCCTCCACTTT. Translated: CASGLDNSPLHF. This chain links TRBV12-5 with TRBJ1-6; D ambiguous. This CDR3 spans 12 amino acids. Per the germline V gene, CDR1 is LGHNT and CDR2 is FRNRAP. Trimming removed 1 base at V and 5 bases at J, with 0 bases between.

This clonotype was seen more than once but under ten times. The gene calls are TRBV20-1 and TRBJ1-1; possibly TRBD1 for D (5 bases). The CDR3 has 13 amino acids. CDR1 DFQATT and CDR2 SNEGSKA come from the germline V gene (reference sequence). The CDR3 DNA reads as TGCCTGGGGCAGGGAGCAAAGCAGACTGAAGCTTTCTTT. Its translation: CLGQGAKQTEAFF.

The rearrangement uses TRBV6-2 or TRBV6-3 and TRBJ2-6; unclear D gene. Germline loops: CDR1 MNHEY, CDR2 SVGEGT. V shed 10 bases and J shed 5 bases, with 12 bases lying between them. The CDR3 length is 13 residues. The CDR3 DNA reads TGTGCCACCGAAGGGATGTGGGCCAACGTCCTGACTTTC. Residues: CATEGMWANVLTF.